Listed below are T cell receptor beta chains from one sample, sequenced in a study of shared clonotypes between healthy human individuals. Data came from immunoSEQ multiplex PCR; TCRdb stores just in-frame clones and leaves some out. The top ten hold around 0.13% of the sample, which has 2 million to 2.5 million clones, roughly 95% seen once. Specimen: naive CD4+ T cells sorted from blood. The receptors stem from a man aged 18 to 29 in good health. CDR3s include the opening cysteine and the closing phenylalanine or tryptophan. D genes are given only for firm matches. Clone size is not always given. Where it is, it says once, few, many or a class for expanded clones.

CASSLGWYTEAFF TGTGCCAGCAGCTTGGGATGGTACACTGAAGCTTTCTTT - TRBJ1-1 TRBV5-4 once
CASSGRGRGDEQYF TGTGCCAGCAGTGGCAGGGGGCGCGGGGACGAGCAGTACTTC TRBD1 TRBJ2-7 TRBV2 -
CASRRGVETQYF TGTGCCAGCCGCCGGGGGGTAGAGACCCAGTACTTC TRBD2 TRBJ2-5 TRBV14 -
CASTGLAGSTDTQYF TGTGCCAGCACTGGACTAGCGGGCAGCACAGATACGCAGTATTTT TRBD2 TRBJ2-3 TRBV2 -
CATKGLAENTGELFF TGTGCCACCAAGGGACTAGCGGAGAACACCGGGGAGCTGTTTTTT TRBD2 TRBJ2-2 TRBV10-3 -
CSAETDTGELFF TGCAGCGCCGAGACTGACACCGGGGAGCTGTTTTTT - TRBJ2-2 TRBV29-1 -
CAWSPFGRSPYEQYF TGTGCCTGGAGTCCGTTTGGGCGGAGCCCCTACGAGCAGTACTTC - TRBJ2-7 TRBV30 -
CASSSSGTRAYEQYF TGTGCCAGCAGTTCCTCCGGGACAAGAGCCTACGAGCAGTACTTC - TRBJ2-7 TRBV28 -
CASSPSSEQYF TGTGCCAGCAGCCCCAGTTCCGAGCAGTACTTC - TRBJ2-7 TRBV7-8 -
CASSVATEGGQETQYF TGTGCCAGCAGCGTAGCTACAGAAGGAGGACAAGAGACCCAGTACTTC - TRBJ2-5 TRBV9 -
CASSPQDRLRSGQPQHF TGTGCCAGCTCACCCCAGGACAGGCTGCGGTCGGGACAGCCCCAGCATTTT TRBD1 TRBJ1-5 TRBV18 -
CASSLSYSVDQPQHF TGTGCCAGCAGTTTATCATACAGTGTCGATCAGCCCCAGCATTTT - TRBJ1-5 TRBV27 -
CASSFGQLGGYTF TGCGCCAGCAGCTTTGGACAACTCGGGGGCTACACCTTC - TRBJ1-2 TRBV5-1 -
CAWSVHGTGSYEQYF TGTGCCTGGAGTGTACACGGGACAGGGTCCTACGAGCAGTACTTC TRBD1 TRBJ2-7 TRBV30 -
CASSEVTNSPLHF TGTGCCAGCAGTGAGGTGACAAATTCACCCCTCCACTTT - TRBJ1-6 TRBV25-1 few
CASSLTPWETQYF TGTGCCAGCAGCTTAACCCCTTGGGAGACCCAGTACTTC - TRBJ2-5 TRBV7-3 -
CSVEEGQRVYGYTF TGCAGCGTTGAAGAAGGTCAGCGCGTCTATGGCTACACCTTC - TRBJ1-2 TRBV29-1 -
CSVYSLPSYEQYF TGCAGCGTCTACAGCCTACCCTCCTACGAGCAGTACTTC - TRBJ2-7 TRBV29-1 -
CASRQAPTAEAFF TGTGCCAGCAGGCAAGCGCCTACCGCTGAAGCTTTCTTT - TRBJ1-1 TRBV2 once
CASSRVNTEAFF TGTGCCAGCAGCCGGGTGAACACTGAAGCTTTCTTT - TRBJ1-1 TRBV14 -
CASSDNYGYTF TGTGCCAGCAGCGATAACTATGGCTACACCTTC - TRBJ1-2 TRBV6-1 -
CASSSVAGGPSDTQYF TGTGCCAGCAGCTCAGTAGCGGGAGGGCCATCAGATACGCAGTATTTT TRBD2 TRBJ2-3 TRBV7-2 once
CASSLAVNTGELFF TGCGCCAGCAGCTTGGCTGTGAACACCGGGGAGCTGTTTTTT - TRBJ2-2 TRBV5-1 -
CAWRARARTDTQYF TGTGCCTGGAGGGCGCGAGCTCGCACAGATACGCAGTATTTT - TRBJ2-3 TRBV30 -